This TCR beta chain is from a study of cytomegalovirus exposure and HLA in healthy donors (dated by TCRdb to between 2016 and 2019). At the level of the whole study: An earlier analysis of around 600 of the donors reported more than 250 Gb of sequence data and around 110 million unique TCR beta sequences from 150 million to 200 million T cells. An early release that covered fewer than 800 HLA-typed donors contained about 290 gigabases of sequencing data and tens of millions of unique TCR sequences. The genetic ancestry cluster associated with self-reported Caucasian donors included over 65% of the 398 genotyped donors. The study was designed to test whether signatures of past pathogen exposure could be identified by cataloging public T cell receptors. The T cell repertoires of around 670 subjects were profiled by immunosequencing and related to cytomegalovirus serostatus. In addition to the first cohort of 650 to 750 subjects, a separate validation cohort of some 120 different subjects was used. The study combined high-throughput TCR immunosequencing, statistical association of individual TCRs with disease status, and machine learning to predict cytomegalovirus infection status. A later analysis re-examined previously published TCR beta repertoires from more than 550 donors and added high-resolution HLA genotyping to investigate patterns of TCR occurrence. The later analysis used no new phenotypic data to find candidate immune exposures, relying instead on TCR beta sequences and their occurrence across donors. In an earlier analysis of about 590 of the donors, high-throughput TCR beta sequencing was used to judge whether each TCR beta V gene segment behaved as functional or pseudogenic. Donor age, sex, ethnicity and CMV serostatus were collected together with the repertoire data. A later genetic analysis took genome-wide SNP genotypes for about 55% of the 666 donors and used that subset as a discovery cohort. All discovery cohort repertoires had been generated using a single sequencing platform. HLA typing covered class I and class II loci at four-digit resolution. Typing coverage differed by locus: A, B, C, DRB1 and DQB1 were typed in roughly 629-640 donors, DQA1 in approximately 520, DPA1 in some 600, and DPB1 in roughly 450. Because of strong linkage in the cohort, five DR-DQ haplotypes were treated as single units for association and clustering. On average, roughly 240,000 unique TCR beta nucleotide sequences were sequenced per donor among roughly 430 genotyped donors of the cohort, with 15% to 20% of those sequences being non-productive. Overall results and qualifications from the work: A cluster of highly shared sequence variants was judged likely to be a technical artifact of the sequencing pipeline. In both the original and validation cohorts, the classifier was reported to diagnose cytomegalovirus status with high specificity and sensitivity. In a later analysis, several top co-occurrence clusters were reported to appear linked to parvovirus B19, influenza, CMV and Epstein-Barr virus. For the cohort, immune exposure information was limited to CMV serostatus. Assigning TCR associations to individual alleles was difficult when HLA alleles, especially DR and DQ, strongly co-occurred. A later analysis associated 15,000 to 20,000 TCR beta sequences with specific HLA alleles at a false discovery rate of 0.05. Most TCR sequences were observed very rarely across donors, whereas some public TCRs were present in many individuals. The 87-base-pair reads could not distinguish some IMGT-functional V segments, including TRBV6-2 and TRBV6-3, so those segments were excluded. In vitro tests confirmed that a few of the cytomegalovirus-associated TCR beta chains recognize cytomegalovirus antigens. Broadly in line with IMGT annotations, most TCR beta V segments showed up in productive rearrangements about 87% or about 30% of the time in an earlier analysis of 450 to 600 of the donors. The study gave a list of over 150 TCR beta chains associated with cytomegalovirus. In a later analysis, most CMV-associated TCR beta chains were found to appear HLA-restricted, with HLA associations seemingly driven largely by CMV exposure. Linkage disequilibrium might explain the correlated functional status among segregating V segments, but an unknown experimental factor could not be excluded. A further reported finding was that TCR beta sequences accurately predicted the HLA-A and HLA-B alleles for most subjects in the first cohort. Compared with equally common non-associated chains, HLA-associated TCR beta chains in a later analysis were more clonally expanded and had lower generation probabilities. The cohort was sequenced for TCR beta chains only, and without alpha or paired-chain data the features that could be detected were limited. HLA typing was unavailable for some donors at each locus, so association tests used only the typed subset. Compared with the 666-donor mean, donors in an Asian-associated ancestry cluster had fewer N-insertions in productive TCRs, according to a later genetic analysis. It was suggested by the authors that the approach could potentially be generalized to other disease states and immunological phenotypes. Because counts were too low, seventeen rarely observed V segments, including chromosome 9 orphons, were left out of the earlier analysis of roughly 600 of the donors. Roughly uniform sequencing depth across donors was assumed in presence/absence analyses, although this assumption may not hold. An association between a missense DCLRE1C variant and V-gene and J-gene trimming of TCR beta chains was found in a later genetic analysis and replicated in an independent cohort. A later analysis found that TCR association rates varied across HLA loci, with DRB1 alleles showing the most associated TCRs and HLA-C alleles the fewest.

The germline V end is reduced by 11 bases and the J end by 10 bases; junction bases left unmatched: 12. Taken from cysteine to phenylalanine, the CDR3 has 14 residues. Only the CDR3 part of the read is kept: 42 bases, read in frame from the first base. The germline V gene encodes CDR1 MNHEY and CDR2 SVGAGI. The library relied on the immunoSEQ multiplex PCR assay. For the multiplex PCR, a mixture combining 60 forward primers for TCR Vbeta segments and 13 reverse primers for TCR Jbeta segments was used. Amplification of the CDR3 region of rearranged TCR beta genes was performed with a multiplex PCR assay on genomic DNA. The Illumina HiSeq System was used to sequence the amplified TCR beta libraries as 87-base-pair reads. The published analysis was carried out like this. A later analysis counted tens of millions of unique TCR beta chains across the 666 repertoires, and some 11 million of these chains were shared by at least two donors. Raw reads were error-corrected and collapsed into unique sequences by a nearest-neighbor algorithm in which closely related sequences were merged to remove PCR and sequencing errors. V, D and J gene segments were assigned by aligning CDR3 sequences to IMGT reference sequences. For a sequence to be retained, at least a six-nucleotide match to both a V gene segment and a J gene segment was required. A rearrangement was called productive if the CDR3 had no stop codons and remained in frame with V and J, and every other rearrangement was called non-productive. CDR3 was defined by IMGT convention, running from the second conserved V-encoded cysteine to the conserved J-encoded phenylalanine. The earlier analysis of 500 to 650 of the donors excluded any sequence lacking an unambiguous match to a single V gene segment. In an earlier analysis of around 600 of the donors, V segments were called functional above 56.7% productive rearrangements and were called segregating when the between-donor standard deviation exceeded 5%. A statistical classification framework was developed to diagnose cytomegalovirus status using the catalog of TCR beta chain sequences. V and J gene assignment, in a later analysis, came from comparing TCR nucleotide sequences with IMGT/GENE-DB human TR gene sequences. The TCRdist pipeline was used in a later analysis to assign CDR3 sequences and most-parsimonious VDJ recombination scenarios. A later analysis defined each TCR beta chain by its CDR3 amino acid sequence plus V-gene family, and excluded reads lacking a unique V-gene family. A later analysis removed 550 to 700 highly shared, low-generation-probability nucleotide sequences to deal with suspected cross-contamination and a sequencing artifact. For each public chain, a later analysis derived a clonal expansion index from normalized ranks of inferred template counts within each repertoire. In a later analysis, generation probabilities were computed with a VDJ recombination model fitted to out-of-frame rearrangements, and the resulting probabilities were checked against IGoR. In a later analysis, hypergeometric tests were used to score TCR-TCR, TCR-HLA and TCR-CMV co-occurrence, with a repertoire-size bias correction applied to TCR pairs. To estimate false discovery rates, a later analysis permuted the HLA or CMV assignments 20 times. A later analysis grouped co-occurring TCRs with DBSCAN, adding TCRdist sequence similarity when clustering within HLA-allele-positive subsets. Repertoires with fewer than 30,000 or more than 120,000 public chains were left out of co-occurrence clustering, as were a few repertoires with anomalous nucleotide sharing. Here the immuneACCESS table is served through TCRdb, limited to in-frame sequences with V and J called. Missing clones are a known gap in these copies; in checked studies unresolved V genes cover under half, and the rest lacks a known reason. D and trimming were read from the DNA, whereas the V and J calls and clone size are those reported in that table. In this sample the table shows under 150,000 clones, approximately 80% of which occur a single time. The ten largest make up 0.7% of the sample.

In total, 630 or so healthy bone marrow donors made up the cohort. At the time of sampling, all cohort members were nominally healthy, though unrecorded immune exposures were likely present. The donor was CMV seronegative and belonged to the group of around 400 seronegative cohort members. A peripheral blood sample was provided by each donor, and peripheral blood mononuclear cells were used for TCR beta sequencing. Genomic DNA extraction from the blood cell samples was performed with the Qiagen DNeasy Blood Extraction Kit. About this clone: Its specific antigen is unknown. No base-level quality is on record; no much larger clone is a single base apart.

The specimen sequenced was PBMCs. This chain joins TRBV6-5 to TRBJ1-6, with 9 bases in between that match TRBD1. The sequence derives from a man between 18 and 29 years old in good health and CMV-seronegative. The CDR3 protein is CAARGQGWESPLHF. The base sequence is TGTGCCGCAAGGGGACAGGGATGGGAGTCACCCCTCCACTTT.